The rows below give T cell receptor beta chains drawn from one sample of a study of cytomegalovirus exposure and HLA in healthy donors. Sequencing used immunoSEQ multiplex PCR; TCRdb keeps in-frame clones, though not all of them. This table holds about 190,000 clones, 86% found once. The sequenced sample consisted of PBMCs. The receptors were sampled from a woman under 40 in good health and CMV-seronegative. Both conserved end residues are part of each CDR3. A D gene is named only where the DNA matches it firmly. Only part of the rows carry a size: once, few, many, or a class if the clone is expanded.

J gene,V gene,D gene,clone size,CDR3 protein,CDR3 DNA
TRBJ2-1,TRBV27,TRBD1,-,CASSLRDRVNNEQFF,TGTGCCAGCAGTTTAAGGGACAGGGTCAACAATGAGCAGTTCTTC
TRBJ1-1,TRBV23-1,-,-,CASSPPGTEAFF,TGCGCCAGCAGTCCCCCCGGCACTGAAGCTTTCTTT
TRBJ2-1,TRBV9,-,-,CASSVGQDNEQFF,TGTGCCAGCAGCGTTGGGCAGGACAATGAGCAGTTCTTC
TRBJ2-1,TRBV5-1,TRBD2,-,CASSLGTRHNEQFF,TGCGCCAGCAGCTTGGGGACTAGACACAATGAGCAGTTCTTC
TRBJ2-7,TRBV18,-,-,CASSPSSDEQYF,TGTGCCAGCTCACCGTCCTCGGACGAGCAGTACTTC
TRBJ2-7,TRBV28,TRBD2,-,CASSVLAGGVAEQYF,TGTGCCAGCAGCGTACTAGCGGGGGGTGTAGCCGAGCAGTACTTC
TRBJ2-1,TRBV4-2,-,few,CASSQEPSRSSYNEQFF,TGTGCCAGCAGCCAAGAGCCAAGCCGGAGCTCCTACAATGAGCAGTTCTTC
TRBJ2-5,TRBV2,TRBD2,-,CASNRDYGYQETQYF,TGTGCCAGCAACCGGGACTACGGGTACCAAGAGACCCAGTACTTC
TRBJ1-2,TRBV5-1,-,-,CASSGAVHSNYGYTF,TGCGCCAGTTCAGGGGCCGTACACTCTAACTATGGCTACACCTTC
TRBJ2-7,TRBV7-5,-,-,CASPGEGEQYF,TGTGCCAGCCCGGGGGAGGGCGAGCAGTACTTC
TRBJ2-1,TRBV9,-,few,CASSVAAGDEQFF,TGTGCCAGCAGCGTAGCTGCCGGGGATGAGCAGTTCTTC
TRBJ1-1,TRBV28,-,-,CASRGQNSEAFF,TGTGCCAGCCGAGGACAGAATTCTGAAGCTTTCTTT
TRBJ2-6,TRBV19,-,-,CASSIDRGVAGANVLTF,TGTGCCAGTAGTATAGACAGGGGAGTTGCTGGGGCCAACGTCCTGACTTTC
TRBJ1-5,TRBV5-1,-,-,CASSLLPVSGEWRNQPQHF,TGCGCCAGCAGCTTGCTACCGGTGTCAGGGGAGTGGCGCAATCAGCCCCAGCATTTT
TRBJ2-7,TRBV7-8,TRBD2,-,CASSLAPGLVPYEQYF,TGTGCCAGCAGCTTAGCGCCAGGACTAGTACCCTACGAGCAGTACTTC
TRBJ2-7,TRBV5-1,TRBD2,-,CASSDTGTSGEQYF,TGCGCCAGCAGCGACACCGGGACTAGCGGGGAGCAGTACTTC
TRBJ2-1,TRBV28,TRBD1,once,CASSQRTGAAEQFF,TGTGCCAGCAGTCAAAGGACAGGGGCGGCTGAGCAGTTCTTC
TRBJ1-1,TRBV9,TRBD1,-,CASSVGDRGSFSAEAFF,TGTGCCAGCAGCGTAGGGGACAGGGGGTCGTTTAGTGCTGAAGCTTTCTTT
TRBJ2-5,TRBV30,TRBD1,-,CAWTQTGGTQTQYF,TGTGCCTGGACCCAGACAGGGGGCACGCAGACCCAGTACTTC
TRBJ2-1,TRBV7-3,-,-,CASSPSANSDEQFF,TGTGCCAGCAGCCCATCAGCGAATTCGGATGAGCAGTTCTTC
TRBJ2-5,TRBV4-1,-,-,CASSSRDSEMETQYF,TGCGCCAGCAGCTCGCGTGACAGTGAAATGGAGACCCAGTACTTC
TRBJ2-1,TRBV4-2,-,-,CASSQDGTSNEQFF,TGTGCCAGCAGCCAAGATGGAACTAGCAATGAGCAGTTCTTC
TRBJ2-3,TRBV5-1,TRBD2,-,CASSPGLAASTDTQYF,TGCGCCAGCAGCCCAGGACTAGCAGCGAGCACAGATACGCAGTATTTT
TRBJ2-5,TRBV18,-,-,CASSLVKERRETQYF,TGTGCCAGCTCACTGGTAAAAGAGAGGCGGGAGACCCAGTACTTC
TRBJ2-5,TRBV5-1,TRBD2,-,CASAAGTREETQYF,TGCGCCAGCGCCGCCGGGACTAGGGAAGAGACCCAGTACTTC
TRBJ2-1,TRBV28,-,-,CASSNSDSILNNEQFF,TGTGCCAGCAGTAACTCGGACTCAATTCTCAACAATGAGCAGTTCTTC
TRBJ2-4,TRBV25-1,TRBD1,-,CASSETGWLGIQYF,TGTGCCAGCAGTGAGACAGGGTGGTTGGGCATTCAGTACTTC
TRBJ2-1,TRBV6-1,TRBD2,few,CASSEELAGSNEQFF,TGTGCCAGCAGTGAAGAACTAGCGGGCTCTAATGAGCAGTTCTTC
TRBJ2-7,TRBV9,TRBD2,-,CASSAGLAGTYEQYF,TGTGCCAGCAGCGCGGGACTAGCGGGGACCTACGAGCAGTACTTC